This T cell receptor beta chain comes out of a study of blood T cell repertoires in COVID-19. Symptom resolution, clearance, or two negative PCRs marked donors in Cohort 3 as recovered. Sequencing used immunoSEQ multiplex PCR; TCRdb keeps in-frame clones, though not all of them. Found here are about 210,000 clones, approximately 81% of them singletons; the top ten hold roughly a sixth. The CDR3 is 15 amino acids. Germline V lookup: CDR1 SGHTA, CDR2 FQGNSA. Trimming cost V 4 bases and J 8 bases; bases outside gene matches: 6. Sequenced sample: PBMCs or T cells enriched from blood (not recorded which). The receptor comes from a man aged 40-49 years who had recovered from COVID-19. The V gene is TRBV7-2, the J gene TRBJ2-1; TRBD2 matches at 12 bases. The CDR3 sequence is CASSYGGLAGHEQFF. The CDR3 DNA sequence: TGTGCCAGCAGCTACGGGGGACTAGCGGGCCATGAGCAGTTCTTC.